This T cell receptor (beta chain) was retrieved from a study of blood T cell repertoires in COVID-19. Study-wide background: Some COVID-19 samples were acute and others convalescent; all came from the United States, Italy and Spain. Sources were T cells, B-cell-depleted T cells, or PBMCs; the material itself was cDNA or gDNA.

Authors' processing steps: Using reference gene primer amplification, nucleated cell counts were estimated. Produced via immunoSEQ multiplex PCR; TCRdb's table is partial and in-frame only. V and J calls and clone size are as listed in that table; D and trimming were resolved from the DNA. The sample contains 70,000 or so clones, about nine tenths of which appear only once. V lost 4 bases, J lost 4 bases, and 10 bases lay in between. The CDR3 totals 13 residues. Germline CDR1 and CDR2: SGHAT and FQNNGV. Material: peripheral blood. The TCR was taken from a woman younger than 30 with acute or convalescent COVID-19. The chain carries TRBV11-2 and TRBJ1-2; D is possibly TRBD1 (5 bases). CDR3 protein: CASSSGTIYGYTF. DNA for the CDR3: TGTGCCAGCAGCTCCGGGACTATCTATGGCTACACCTTC.